The subject of this entry is one T cell receptor (beta chain). Antigen specificity is unknown. The PCR employed 60 Vbeta primers together with 13 Jbeta primers. Here immunoSEQ multiplex PCR was the method, and the copy in TCRdb shows in-frame clones only, minus some. The sample totals around 130,000 clones; its top ten clones hold approximately 1.5%. This sample is part of a study of cytomegalovirus exposure and HLA in healthy donors. Study as a whole: Previous work identified roughly 120 million unique TCR beta sequences from 200 million or so T cells. Study results and limitations: Compared with the roughly 700-donor mean, an Asian-associated ancestry cluster reportedly had fewer N-insertions, according to a later analysis.

The CDR3 spans 15 residues. V shed 4 bases, J shed 6 bases, and the junction held 4 bases outside the gene matches. The germline gives CDR1 SGHNT, CDR2 YYREEE (reference sequence). Healthy bone marrow donors supplied every sample. Sequencing was carried out using PBMCs. This receptor was obtained from a woman aged 40 to 50 in good health and CMV-seronegative. V is TRBV5-4 and J is TRBJ2-7, with 16 bases fitting TRBD2. CDR3 protein: CASSGTSGGAPEQYF. The CDR3 nucleotides are TGTGCCAGCAGCGGGACTAGCGGGGGGGCCCCCGAGCAGTACTTC. Based on the CDR3 plus reference TRBV5-4 and TRBJ2-7, the full variable domain is ETGVTQSPTHLIKTRGQQVTLRCSSQSGHNTVSWYQQALGQGPQFIFQYYREEENGRGNFPPRFSGLQFPNYSSELNVNALELDDSALYLCASSGTSGGAPEQYFGPGTRLTVT.